This TCR beta chain appears in the sequencing data of a study of blood T cell repertoires in COVID-19. This table comes from immunoSEQ multiplex PCR, and its TCRdb copy is limited to in-frame clones, with some not included. The table shows around 200,000 clones, with roughly 80% occurring only once. In germline, CDR1 is LGHNT, CDR2 FRNRAP. The CDR3 has 17 residues. V was pared by 6 bases and J by 0 bases, with 15 bases between. This receptor was obtained from a woman in her sixties or seventies with COVID-19, enrolled during active disease. V usage is TRBV12-5 and J usage is TRBJ1-6, with D unresolved. The sequencing input was peripheral blood. The chain's CDR3 is CASGTYISNSYNSPLHF. In DNA, the CDR3 is TGTGCTAGTGGGACATACATCAGCAACTCCTATAATTCACCCCTCCACTTT.